Included here is one TCR beta chain sequence, with context. The CDR3 covers 14 residues. Germline V lookup: CDR1 MGHDK, CDR2 SYGVNS. Trimming took off 6 bases at V and 0 bases at J, with 10 bases between the two ends. Study processing details: Reference gene primer amplification in the assay estimated nucleated cell counts. Libraries were prepared by immunoSEQ multiplex PCR; TCRdb keeps only in-frame clonotypes and omits some of them. That table supplies the V and J calls and clone size; D and trimming were determined from the DNA. This table has 150,000 or so clones, about 80% appearing once. The data originate from a study of blood T cell repertoires in COVID-19. Study summary: Sites in the United States, Italy and Spain provided acute and convalescent COVID-19 samples. The analysed material was cDNA or gDNA that came from T cells, B-cell-depleted T cells, or PBMCs.

This rearrangement joins TRBV25-1 to TRBJ2-3; possibly TRBD2 for D (6 bases). This TCR was recovered from a woman aged 60-75 years with acute or convalescent COVID-19. Sample: peripheral blood. DNA for the CDR3: TGTGCCAGCAGCTTAGCGGCTAGCACAGATACGCAGTATTTT. It encodes CASSLAASTDTQYF.